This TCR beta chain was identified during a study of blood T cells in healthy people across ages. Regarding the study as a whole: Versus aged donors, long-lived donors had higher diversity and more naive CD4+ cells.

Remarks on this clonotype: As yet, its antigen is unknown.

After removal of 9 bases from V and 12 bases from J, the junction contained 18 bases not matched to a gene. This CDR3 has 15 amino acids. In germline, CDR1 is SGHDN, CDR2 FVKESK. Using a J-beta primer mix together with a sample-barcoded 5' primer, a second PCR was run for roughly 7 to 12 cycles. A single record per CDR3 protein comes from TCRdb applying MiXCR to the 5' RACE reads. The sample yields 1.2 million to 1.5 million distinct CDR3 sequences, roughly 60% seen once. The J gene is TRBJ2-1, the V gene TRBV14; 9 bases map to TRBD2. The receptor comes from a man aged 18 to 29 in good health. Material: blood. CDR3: CASNKAGGSTTVQFF. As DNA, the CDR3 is TGTGCCAGTAATAAAGCGGGAGGAAGTACAACGGTGCAGTTCTTC. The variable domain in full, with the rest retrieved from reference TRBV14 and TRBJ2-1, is EAGVTQFPSHSVIEKGQTVTLRCDPISGHDNLYWYRRVMGKEIKFLLHFVKESKQDESGMPNNRFLAERTGGTYSTLKVQPAELEDSGVYFCASNKAGGSTTVQFFGPGTRLTVL.